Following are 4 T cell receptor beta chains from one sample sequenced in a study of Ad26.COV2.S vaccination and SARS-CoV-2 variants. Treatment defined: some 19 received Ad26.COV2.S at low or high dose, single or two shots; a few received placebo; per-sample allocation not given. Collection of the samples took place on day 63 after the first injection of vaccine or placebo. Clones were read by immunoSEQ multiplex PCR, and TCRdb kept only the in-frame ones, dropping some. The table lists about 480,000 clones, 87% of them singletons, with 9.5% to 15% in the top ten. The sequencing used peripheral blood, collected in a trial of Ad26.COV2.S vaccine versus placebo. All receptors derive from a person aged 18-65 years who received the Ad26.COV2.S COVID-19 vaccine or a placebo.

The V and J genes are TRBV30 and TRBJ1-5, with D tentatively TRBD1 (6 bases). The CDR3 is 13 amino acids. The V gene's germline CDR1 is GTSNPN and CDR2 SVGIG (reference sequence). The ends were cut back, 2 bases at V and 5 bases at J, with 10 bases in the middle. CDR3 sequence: CAWSTGRDQPQHF. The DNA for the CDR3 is TGTGCCTGGAGTACAGGGAGGGATCAGCCCCAGCATTTT. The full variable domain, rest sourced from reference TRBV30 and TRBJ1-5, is SQTIHQWPATLVQPVGSPLSLECTVEGTSNPNLYWYRQAAGRGLQLLFYSVGIGQISSEVPQNLSASRPQDRQFILSSKKLLLSDSGFYLCAWSTGRDQPQHFGDGTRLSIL.

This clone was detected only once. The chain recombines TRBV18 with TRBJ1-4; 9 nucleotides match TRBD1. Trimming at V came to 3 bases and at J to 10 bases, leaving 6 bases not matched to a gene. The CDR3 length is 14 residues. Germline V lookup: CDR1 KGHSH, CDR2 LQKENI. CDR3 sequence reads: CASSPGQGLRKLFF. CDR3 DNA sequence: TGTGCCAGCTCACCGGGACAGGGTTTACGAAAACTGTTTTTT.

CDR3 DNA sequence: TGTGCCAGCCGGATAGGGAATCAGCCCCAGCATTTT. This sequence encodes CASRIGNQPQHF. The rearrangement links TRBV28 to TRBJ1-5; D is ambiguous. From germline, CDR1 is MDHEN and CDR2 SYDVKM. The V end was cut by 8 bases, the J end by 4 bases, with 9 bases between. The length of the CDR3 is 12 residues.

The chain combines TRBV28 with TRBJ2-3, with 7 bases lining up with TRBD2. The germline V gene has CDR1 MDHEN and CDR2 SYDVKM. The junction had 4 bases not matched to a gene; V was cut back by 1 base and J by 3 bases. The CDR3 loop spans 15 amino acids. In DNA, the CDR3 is TGTGCCAGCAGTTTATACTCGGGAGGAACAGATACGCAGTATTTT. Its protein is CASSLYSGGTDTQYF.